The 27 T cell receptor beta chains reported below all come from one sample, sequenced in a study of blood T cell repertoires in COVID-19. The data were produced by immunoSEQ multiplex PCR, yet TCRdb's version contains in-frame clones alone and is incomplete. The repertoire includes under 45,000 clones, roughly 88% of them detected once, and roughly 1.4% sits in the top ten. Sequencing was performed on peripheral blood. The receptors were gathered from a woman between 40 and 55 years old with acute or convalescent COVID-19.

The gene calls are TRBV5-4 and TRBJ2-7, with 10 nucleotides matching TRBD2. Germline loops: CDR1 SGHNT, CDR2 YYREEE (reference sequence). The ends lost 0 bases at V and 1 base at J; junction bases unmatched: 7. The CDR3 runs to 17 residues. The DNA of the CDR3 is TGTGCCAGCAGCTTGGGAATAGCGGGAGGCAAGTCCTACGAGCAGTACTTC. This encodes CASSLGIAGGKSYEQYF.

This clone turned up a few times. The rearrangement joins TRBV7-2 to TRBJ1-5; 12 bases match TRBD1. V lost 5 bases and J lost 6; bases outside the gene matches: 5. This CDR3 region has 15 residues. CDR1 is SGHTA and CDR2 is FQGNSA in the germline V gene. The CDR3 region has the DNA TGTGCCAGCAGCCCCGGGACAGGGGGCGGTCAGCCCCAGCATTTT. It codes for CASSPGTGGGQPQHF.

The rearrangement uses TRBV6-6 and TRBJ2-3, with D maybe TRBD2 (6 bases). CDR1 is MNHNY, CDR2 SVGAGI, per germline (reference sequence). The CDR3 totals 13 residues. Trimming stripped 3 bases from V and 9 bases from J, with 13 bases between. This chain's CDR3 is CASSYPSGATQYF. CDR3 nucleotide sequence: TGTGCCAGCAGTTATCCGTCGGGAGCAACGCAGTATTTT.

The chain has TRBV2 and TRBJ2-4; the D is unclear. The CDR3 runs 14 residues. V was trimmed by 5 bases and J by 0 bases, leaving 8 bases between them. Looked up from germline, CDR1 is SNHLY and CDR2 is FYNNEI. The CDR3 coding sequence is TGTGCCAGCAGTCAACAGATAGCCAAAAACATTCAGTACTTC. Residues: CASSQQIAKNIQYF. Based on the CDR3 plus reference TRBV2 and TRBJ2-4, the full variable domain is EPEVTQTPSHQVTQMGQEVILRCVPISNHLYFYWYRQILGQKVEFLVSFYNNEISEKSEIFDDQFSVERPDGSNFTLKIRSTKLEDSAMYFCASSQQIAKNIQYFGAGTRLSVL.

The chain has TRBV6-5 and TRBJ1-5, with a tentative D call TRBD1 (5 bases). Germline CDR1 reads MNHEY; CDR2 reads SVGAGI. CDR3 length: 16 amino acids. With 0 bases removed from V and 0 bases from J, the gap between germline ends came to 9 bases. In nucleotides, the CDR3 is TGTGCCAGCAGTTACTCCAGGGCAACTAGCAATCAGCCCCAGCATTTT. Amino acids: CASSYSRATSNQPQHF.

J is TRBJ2-7 and V is TRBV19, with unresolved D. This CDR3 is 15 amino acids long. The germline V gene has CDR1 LNHDA and CDR2 SQIVND (reference sequence). Trimming left V 1 base short and J 6 bases short, with 16 bases between. CDR3 in amino acids: CASSIVTTTLPEQYF. The DNA of the CDR3 is TGTGCCAGTAGTATAGTAACTACAACCCTCCCCGAGCAGTACTTC.

The chain combines TRBV10-3 with TRBJ2-7; D is possibly TRBD1 (5 bases). V lost 6 bases and J lost 6, with 12 bases in between. CDR3 size: 12 residues. From germline, CDR1 is ENHRY and CDR2 SYGVKD. CDR3 coding DNA: TGTGCCATCAGGGTTCAGGGATCCGAGCAGTACTTC. It specifies CAIRVQGSEQYF.

This chain uses TRBV7-9 with TRBJ2-7; 7 positions agree with TRBD2. The J segment lost 1 base and the V segment lost 1 base, leaving 4 bases of the junction unmatched. The CDR3 length is 15 residues. Germline V gene lookup returns CDR1 SEHNR and CDR2 FQNEAQ (reference sequence). The CDR3 nucleotides read TGTGCCAGCAGCTTAGGAACTAGCGCTTCCTACGAGCAGTACTTC. Its translation is CASSLGTSASYEQYF.

The chain has TRBV9 and TRBJ1-6; weak D call: TRBD1 (5 bases). This CDR3 is 15 amino acids long. V was clipped by 0 bases and J by 7 bases, with 11 bases between them. Germline V CDR1 and CDR2: SGDLS, YYNGEE. The CDR3 DNA reads TGTGCCAGCAGCGTAGATCAGGGATGGAATTCACCCCTCCACTTT. Its translation: CASSVDQGWNSPLHF. The whole variable domain, remainder taken from reference TRBV9 and TRBJ1-6, is DSGVTQTPKHLITATGQRVTLRCSPRSGDLSVYWYQQSLDQGLQFLIQYYNGEERAKGNILERFSAQQFPDLHSELNLSSLELGDSALYFCASSVDQGWNSPLHFGNGTRLTVT.

The rearrangement joins TRBV4-2 to TRBJ1-3; 7 bases fit TRBD1. The CDR3 covers 17 residues. CDR1 and CDR2 from the germline V gene are LGHNA and YNFKEQ. The trim removed 2 bases at V and 0 bases at J, leaving 7 bases unmatched. The DNA for the CDR3 is TGTGCCAGCAGCCAAACCCCGGGGACAGCCTCTGGAAACACCATATATTTT. Its translation is CASSQTPGTASGNTIYF.

The V and J genes are TRBV5-1 and TRBJ1-4, with D hard to call. Trimming took off 1 base at V and 8 bases at J, with 15 bases between the two ends. The CDR3 extends over 15 amino acids. CDR1 and CDR2 from the germline V gene are SGHRS and YFSETQ. CDR3 sequence reads: CASSLYNSLEEKLFF. The CDR3 bases are TGCGCCAGCAGCTTGTACAACAGCTTAGAAGAAAAACTGTTTTTT.

This clone has just a few counts. The V gene is TRBV9, the J gene TRBJ2-3; 9 bases agree with TRBD1. This CDR3 spans 15 amino acids. The V segment lost 4 bases and the J segment 0 bases; nucleotides outside the gene matches: 3. In germline, CDR1 is SGDLS, CDR2 YYNGEE. The CDR3 spells CASSKQGASTDTQYF. DNA of the CDR3: TGTGCCAGCAGCAAACAGGGGGCAAGCACAGATACGCAGTATTTT.

This clone turned up a few times. The V gene is TRBV5-1, the J gene TRBJ2-2, with 7 bases fitting TRBD1. CDR1 is SGHRS and CDR2 is YFSETQ in the germline V gene. The CDR3 runs 16 residues. Trimming removed 4 bases from V and 2 bases from J; junction bases left unmatched: 8. CDR3 in amino acids: CASSPLDRSNTGELFF. CDR3 coding DNA: TGCGCCAGCAGCCCCCTGGACAGGTCCAACACCGGGGAGCTGTTTTTT.

The chain joins TRBV3-1 (or the pseudogene TRBV3-2) to TRBJ1-1; TRBD1 is a possible D gene (5 bases). Germline V CDR1 and CDR2: LGHDT, YNNKEL (reference sequence). The CDR3 sequence is 15 residues long. V was cut by 3 bases and J by 4 bases, with 15 bases left in between. CDR3 sequence (DNA): TGTGCCAGCAGCCACGCCTTGGGGGGTTCCACTGAAGCTTTCTTT. Its translation is CASSHALGGSTEAFF.

This chain uses TRBV5-1 with TRBJ1-1, with D uncertain. V lost 4 bases to trimming and J lost 11 bases, with 12 bases between them. The CDR3 has 11 amino acids. Per germline, CDR1 SGHRS and CDR2 YFSETQ. CDR3: CASSVGREAFF. The CDR3 DNA follows: TGCGCCAGCAGCGTAGGAAGGGAGGCTTTCTTT.

The V and J genes are TRBV4-3 and TRBJ2-2; a possible D gene is TRBD1 (6 bases). Trimming removed 1 base at V and 1 base at J, with 13 bases between. The CDR3 spans 17 residues. Germline CDR1 reads LGHNA; CDR2 reads YSLEER. CDR3 loop: CASSQGVIRGNTGELFF. The CDR3 DNA follows: TGCGCCAGCAGCCAAGGAGTTATCAGGGGGAACACCGGGGAGCTGTTTTTT.

The chain links TRBV3-1 (or the pseudogene TRBV3-2) to TRBJ2-7; possible D gene TRBD1, 6 bases. V was pared by 1 base and J by 1 base, with 8 bases between. The CDR3 totals 14 residues. Germline V gene data show CDR1 as LGHDT and CDR2 as YNNKEL (reference sequence). In DNA, the CDR3 is TGTGCCAGCAGCCAAGCAGGGGCTTCCTACGAGCAGTACTTC. Protein: CASSQAGASYEQYF.

The chain has TRBV7-3 and TRBJ1-2; D might be TRBD1 (6 bases). The CDR3 has 13 amino acids. Trimming pared 5 bases from V and 8 bases from J, leaving 15 bases between. Per the germline V gene, CDR1 is SGHTA and CDR2 is FQGTGA. CDR3 nucleotide sequence: TGTGCCAGCAGCGCGACACCTCAGGGGGGCTACACCTTC. It yields the protein CASSATPQGGYTF.

This chain connects TRBV19 to TRBJ1-5; 9 bases are shared with TRBD1. Trimming at V came to 1 base and at J to 4 bases, leaving 8 bases not matched to a gene. The germline V gene encodes CDR1 LNHDA and CDR2 SQIVND (reference sequence). The CDR3 is 17 amino acids. Here the CDR3 reads CASSIARGQGSNQPQHF. The CDR3 coding sequence is TGTGCCAGTAGTATAGCCCGAGGACAGGGGAGTAATCAGCCCCAGCATTTT. Filled out from reference TRBV19 and TRBJ1-5, the complete variable domain reads DGGITQSPKYLFRKEGQNVTLSCEQNLNHDAMYWYRQDPGQGLRLIYYSQIVNDFQKGDIAEGYSVSREKKESFPLTVTSAQKNPTAFYLCASSIARGQGSNQPQHFGDGTRLSIL.

The chain recombines TRBV6-1 with TRBJ1-4; the match to TRBD1 covers 8 bases. Germline assignment: CDR1 MNHNS and CDR2 SASEGT. Unmatched junction bases numbered 16, after V lost 3 bases and J lost 16 bases. The CDR3 is made up of 15 amino acids. DNA of the CDR3: TGTGCCAGCAGTGACGGGACAGGCCTTAATCGAGGGAGGTTTTTT. Protein: CASSDGTGLNRGRFF.

The V gene is TRBV5-1, the J gene TRBJ1-4; D may be TRBD1 (6 bases). This CDR3 is built from 16 residues. V shed 4 bases and J shed 4 bases, with 17 bases lying between them. The germline CDR1 and CDR2 sequences are SGHRS and YFSETQ. DNA for the CDR3: TGCGCCAGCAGCCTACGTTTGACAGGTTATAATGAAAAACTGTTTTTT. It specifies CASSLRLTGYNEKLFF.

The chain employs TRBV18 and TRBJ1-2; perhaps TRBD1 as D (5 bases). Germline lookup yields CDR1 KGHSH and CDR2 LQKENI. The length of the CDR3 is 14 residues. Trimming stripped 2 bases from V and 4 bases from J, with 11 bases between. The DNA of the CDR3 is TGTGCCAGCTCACCAGATCAGGGAGGCTATGGCTACACCTTC. It yields the protein CASSPDQGGYGYTF.

This rearrangement joins TRBV29-1 to TRBJ1-1; 7 bases line up with TRBD1. The CDR3 is made up of 14 amino acids. Per the germline V gene, CDR1 is SQVTM and CDR2 is ANQGSEA. With 0 bases clipped from V and 1 base from J, the junction kept 2 bases outside the gene matches. CDR3 loop: CSVEETGPNTEAFF. For the CDR3, the DNA is TGCAGCGTTGAAGAGACAGGGCCGAACACTGAAGCTTTCTTT.

The J gene is TRBJ2-7, the V gene TRBV7-6; tentative D call: TRBD2 (5 bases). Trimming left V 5 bases short and J 0 bases short, with 14 bases between. The CDR3 spans 15 residues. Germline values: CDR1 SGHVS, CDR2 FNYEAQ. The CDR3 nucleotides read TGTGCCAGCAGCCAACGGGGAGCCGGCTCCTACGAGCAGTACTTC. Its protein is CASSQRGAGSYEQYF.

The V call is TRBV7-2, the J call TRBJ2-3; tentatively, D is TRBD2 (5 bases). The CDR3 extends over 13 amino acids. CDR1 and CDR2 from the germline V gene are SGHTA and FQGNSA. V lost 5 bases and J lost 7, with 13 bases in between. The CDR3 region has the DNA TGTGCCAGCAGCCTAGGAGGTTATAATACGCAGTATTTT. Its protein is CASSLGGYNTQYF.

V usage is TRBV24-1 and J usage is TRBJ1-5, with 7 bases matching TRBD1. The trim removed 5 bases at V and 4 bases at J, leaving 4 bases unmatched. Germline values: CDR1 KGHDR, CDR2 SFDVKD. This CDR3 contains 14 residues. The CDR3 bases are TGTGCCACCAGTGCAAGGGGGCGTAATCAGCCCCAGCATTTT. This gives the protein CATSARGRNQPQHF.

The V call is TRBV19, the J call TRBJ2-2, with a tentative D call TRBD1 (5 bases). V was clipped by 8 bases and J by 0 bases, with 13 bases between them. This CDR3 region has 15 residues. Germline V gene sequence: CDR1 LNHDA, CDR2 SQIVND (reference sequence). The CDR3 sequence: CASSGQYANTGELFF. In DNA, the CDR3 is TGTGCCAGTTCCGGACAATACGCGAACACCGGGGAGCTGTTTTTT.